This T cell receptor (beta chain) was recovered during a study of T-cell memory formation after mild COVID-19. Findings and caveats of the study: Cross-reactive memory apparently joined, as some responding clones appeared in pre-infection memory. CD4/CD8 balance held among clones contracting day 15 to 85, and later expanders leaned CD4+.

Points on this clonotype: Its matching antigen is unknown.

Libraries for TCRalpha and TCRbeta carried sample barcodes and unique molecular identifiers via 5'RACE. TCRdb itself ran the 5' RACE reads through MiXCR, one entry per CDR3 protein. The data show 450,000 to 650,000 distinct CDR3 sequences, around 17% seen once. There are 12 residues in the CDR3. V was cut by 1 base and J by 14 bases, with 14 bases left in between. The chain recombines TRBV12-3 or TRBV12-4 with TRBJ1-2; no reliable D call. The sequence was collected from an adult woman who had mild COVID-19 (a few samples of this study predate the infection). Cell type and time point are not known. The sample taken for sequencing was PBMCs or a T cell subset sorted from them (not recorded which). The CDR3 reads CASSLGPPVGTF. The CDR3, as DNA: TGTGCCAGCAGTTTAGGCCCACCCGTGGGGACCTTC.